The 20 T cell receptor beta chains below come from one sample, sequenced in a study of memory CD4+ T cells and cytomegalovirus serostatus. Single viable CD3+CD4+CD8-CD45RO+ cells were sorted as the memory CD4+ T cells. TCRdb's table, derived via immunoSEQ multiplex PCR, lists solely in-frame clones and lacks some. The data contain approximately 40,000 clones, roughly three quarters of them singletons. Sequenced sample: memory CD4+ T cells from blood. All receptors come from an adult in good health and CMV-seronegative.

The rearrangement joins TRBV5-4 to TRBJ1-4; TRBD1 might be the D (6 bases). With 1 base removed from V and 8 bases from J, the gap between germline ends came to 15 bases. The CDR3 has 15 amino acids. Germline CDR1 is SGHNT and CDR2 is YYREEE (reference sequence). DNA of the CDR3: TGTGCCAGCAGCTTGCGACAGGTGGCGGGAGAAAAACTGTTTTTT. It codes for CASSLRQVAGEKLFF.

The chain carries TRBV9 and TRBJ1-3, with D hard to call. Germline V CDR1 and CDR2: SGDLS, YYNGEE. V was cut by 0 bases and J by 4 bases, with 11 bases left in between. This CDR3 is 15 amino acids long. The CDR3 DNA follows: TGTGCCAGCAGCGTAGGTTCCGGGTCCGGAAACACCATATATTTT. Translation gives CASSVGSGSGNTIYF.

This chain joins TRBV2 and TRBJ1-2; D unresolved. The CDR3 loop spans 13 amino acids. Germline CDR1 is SNHLY and CDR2 is FYNNEI. With 4 bases removed from V and 10 bases from J, the gap between germline ends came to 16 bases. CDR3 sequence reads: CASSAQIAFSYTF. The CDR3 nucleotides are TGTGCCAGCAGTGCCCAGATAGCGTTTTCCTACACCTTC.

This chain joins TRBV21-1 and TRBJ1-4. TRBV21-1 counts as a pseudogene. This CDR3 comprises 14 residues. The CDR3 bases are TGTGCCAGCAGCAATAGAGGGGTATCTGAAAAACTGTTTTTT. Translated, it gives CASSNRGVSEKLFF.

This clone was found once. J is TRBJ1-2 and V is TRBV5-1, with no clear D. Germline assignment: CDR1 SGHRS and CDR2 YFSETQ. The CDR3 contains 17 residues. V was clipped by 0 bases and J by 2 bases, with 17 bases between them. The CDR3 here is CASSLDAGRGSNYGYTF. The CDR3 DNA reads as TGCGCCAGCAGCTTGGATGCCGGGCGGGGTAGCAACTATGGCTACACCTTC. The whole variable domain, filled in from reference TRBV5-1 and TRBJ1-2, reads KAGVTQTPRYLIKTRGQQVTLSCSPISGHRSVSWYQQTPGQGLQFLFEYFSETQRNKGNFPGRFSGRQFSNSRSEMNVSTLELGDSALYLCASSLDAGRGSNYGYTFGSGTRLTVV.

The CDR3 DNA sequence: TGTGCCAGCAGCTTCCTCCACAGGGAAACTGAAGCTTTCTTT. This gives the protein CASSFLHRETEAFF. The gene calls are TRBV5-4 and TRBJ1-1; D is perhaps TRBD1 (6 bases). Germline CDR1 reads SGHNT; CDR2 reads YYREEE (reference sequence). CDR3 length equals 14 residues. Between the trimmed V and J ends, which lost 2 bases and 5 bases, there was a span of 13 bases. The full variable domain, rest sourced from reference TRBV5-4 and TRBJ1-1, is ETGVTQSPTHLIKTRGQQVTLRCSSQSGHNTVSWYQQALGQGPQFIFQYYREEENGRGNFPPRFSGLQFPNYSSELNVNALELDDSALYLCASSFLHRETEAFFGQGTRLTVV.

The rearrangement joins TRBV11-1 to TRBJ2-5, with D unresolved. V lost 3 bases and J lost 5, with 4 bases in between. CDR3 length: 11 amino acids. Per germline, CDR1 SGHAT and CDR2 FQDESV (reference sequence). CDR3 coding DNA: TGTGCCAGCAGCTTTGGGGAGACCCAGTACTTC. Its translation is CASSFGETQYF.

The chain combines TRBV14 with TRBJ1-2; D not resolved. Germline V gene lookup returns CDR1 SGHDN and CDR2 FVKESK. Trimming left V 5 bases short and J 4 bases short, with 8 bases between. The CDR3 totals 12 residues. CDR3 nucleotides: TGTGCCAGCAGCGACTGGGTCTATGGCTACACCTTC. Translated, it gives CASSDWVYGYTF.

This rearrangement joins TRBV21-1 to TRBJ1-6; no DNA check was done on the table's D call, TRBD1. TRBV21-1 is described as a pseudogene. The CDR3 has 20 amino acids. The CDR3 DNA reads as TGTGCCAGCAGCAACCGGGACAGGGAGTTAAAGGTCGCCTATAATTCACCCCTCCACTTT. It specifies CASSNRDRELKVAYNSPLHF.

The rearrangement links TRBV9 to TRBJ2-6; D unresolved. Trimming took 2 bases from V and 4 from J, leaving 7 bases between them. This CDR3 region has 14 residues. Germline values: CDR1 SGDLS, CDR2 YYNGEE. CDR3 amino acids: CASSVASGANVLTF. The CDR3 region has the DNA TGTGCCAGCAGCGTGGCATCCGGGGCCAACGTCCTGACTTTC.

The V and J genes are TRBV11-2 and TRBJ2-7; the D gene is possibly TRBD1 (5 bases). Germline CDR1 SGHAT, CDR2 FQNNGV. V shed 1 base and J shed 0 bases, with 10 bases lying between them. The CDR3 contains 15 residues. Here the CDR3 DNA reads TGTGCCAGCAGCTTAGGAGCAGGGCGCTCCTACGAGCAGTACTTC. Its translation is CASSLGAGRSYEQYF.

V and J are TRBV28 and TRBJ1-4; D remains unclear. Trimming left V 8 bases short and J 4 bases short, with 8 bases between. CDR1 and CDR2 (germline): MDHEN, SYDVKM. There are 12 residues in the CDR3. CDR3 nucleotides: TGTGCCAGCCGGGCCGGTAATGAAAAACTGTTTTTT. This encodes CASRAGNEKLFF.

This rearrangement joins TRBV2 to TRBJ1-5, with 10 bases fitting TRBD1. The trim removed 5 bases at V and 1 base at J, leaving 11 bases unmatched. The CDR3 is 18 amino acids. Germline V gene lookup returns CDR1 SNHLY and CDR2 FYNNEI. The CDR3 nucleotides read TGTGCCAGCAGTCCCCGGACAGGGGGAGAGAGGAGCAATCAGCCCCAGCATTTT. This codes for CASSPRTGGERSNQPQHF.

The chain carries TRBV28 and TRBJ1-5; 8 nucleotides agree with TRBD1. The germline V gene encodes CDR1 MDHEN and CDR2 SYDVKM. The CDR3 sequence is 16 residues long. Trimming at V came to 2 bases and at J to 3 bases, leaving 6 bases not matched to a gene. In nucleotides, the CDR3 is TGTGCCAGCAGTTTAGAAGGGACAGGCCTCAATCAGCCCCAGCATTTT. It specifies CASSLEGTGLNQPQHF. Supplemented by reference TRBV28 and TRBJ1-5, the full variable domain reads DVKVTQSSRYLVKRTGEKVFLECVQDMDHENMFWYRQDPGLGLRLIYFSYDVKMKEKGDIPEGYSVSREKKERFSLILESASTNQTSMYLCASSLEGTGLNQPQHFGDGTRLSIL.

In the case of this clone: Other nucleotide sequences from this sample produce the same CDR3. The gene calls are TRBV5-1 and TRBJ1-2, with D tentatively TRBD1 (6 bases). This CDR3 region has 19 residues. V was clipped by 2 bases and J by 4 bases, with 27 bases between them. From germline, CDR1 is SGHRS and CDR2 YFSETQ. Here the CDR3 reads CASSLKNFRTDKRAYGYTF. The CDR3 nucleotides read TGCGCCAGCAGCTTAAAAAATTTCCGGACAGACAAAAGGGCCTATGGCTACACCTTC.

The V call is TRBV5-3, the J call TRBJ1-2; D is unclear. TRBV5-3 is given ORF status, its function remaining uncertain. V dropped 2 bases and J dropped 1 base, with 6 bases sitting between them. There are 13 residues in the CDR3. CDR3 DNA: TGTGCCAGAAGCTTTCCATGTAACTATGGCTACACCTTC. Its translation is CARSFPCNYGYTF.

This chain connects TRBV28 to TRBJ1-5; unclear D gene. CDR3 length: 13 residues. V lost 1 base to trimming and J lost 11 bases, with 12 bases between them. Germline V lookup: CDR1 MDHEN, CDR2 SYDVKM. The CDR3: CASSLSPGSAQHF. CDR3 DNA: TGTGCCAGCAGTTTATCGCCGGGGTCAGCCCAGCATTTT.

This chain's CDR3 is CASSYSDWGYTF. CDR3 sequence (DNA): TGTGCCAGCAGTTACTCCGACTGGGGCTACACCTTC. The rearrangement joins TRBV6-5 to TRBJ1-2; D is uncertain. V was trimmed by 0 bases and J by 8 bases, leaving 7 bases between them. The germline V gene encodes CDR1 MNHEY and CDR2 SVGAGI. This CDR3 has 12 amino acids.

V and J are TRBV5-1 and TRBJ1-1, with unresolved D. The length of the CDR3 is 16 residues. The ends were cut back, 2 bases at V and 2 bases at J, with 16 bases in the middle. CDR1 is SGHRS and CDR2 is YFSETQ in the germline V gene. CDR3 loop: CASSLGDLGDNTEAFF. CDR3 sequence (DNA): TGCGCCAGCAGCTTAGGCGACCTAGGTGATAACACTGAAGCTTTCTTT.

This chain uses TRBV29-1 with TRBJ2-1; D not resolved. V was shortened by 4 bases and J by 5 bases, with 3 bases between the two germline ends. The CDR3 length is 10 residues. The germline CDR1 and CDR2 sequences are SQVTM and ANQGSEA. The CDR3 nucleotides read TGCAGCGTTGGTCACAATGAGCAGTTCTTC. This translates into CSVGHNEQFF.